The clone carrying this T cell receptor (beta chain) was counted between two and nine times. Its specificity is not known. TCRdb keeps only in-frame clones here, not all; method: immunoSEQ multiplex PCR. Among 50,000 to 75,000 clones listed, more than 75% were seen once. The data are from a study of lymphopenia after photon versus proton radiotherapy. General study results and limits: Relative stability marked proton patients; photon patients lost diversity and naive cells.

This CDR3 region has 14 residues. Trimming cost V 3 bases and J 3 bases, with 11 bases left between them. Germline V CDR1 and CDR2: LGHNA, YNFKEQ. The chain links TRBV4-2 to TRBJ1-1; D gene ambiguous. The receptor was isolated from a man aged 40-50 years with gastric cancer. The sample consisted of peripheral blood, taken from a patient treated with photon-based radiotherapy. Here the CDR3 DNA reads TGTGCCAGCAGCCAGGGTAGGTATGACACTGAAGCTTTCTTT. This translates into CASSQGRYDTEAFF.